A single sample gave rise to the 13 T cell receptor beta chains below, sequenced in a study of blood T cell repertoires in COVID-19. Clones were sequenced by immunoSEQ multiplex PCR, and TCRdb holds only the in-frame ones, with some missing. The sample includes some 190,000 clones, roughly nine tenths of them seen just once. The material sequenced was peripheral blood. The source of these receptors is a young man with acute or convalescent COVID-19.

This clone was detected only a few times. The chain combines TRBV28 with TRBJ1-2; D unresolved. CDR1 and CDR2 (germline): MDHEN, SYDVKM. Trimming pared 2 bases from V and 7 bases from J, leaving 17 bases between. The CDR3 is 15 amino acids. The CDR3 bases are TGTGCCAGCAGTTTAGCGGGGTCGGGGTTCCGTGGCTACACCTTC. Its translation is CASSLAGSGFRGYTF.

The rearrangement uses TRBV12-3 or TRBV12-4 and TRBJ1-5, with D perhaps TRBD1 (5 bases). This CDR3 region has 13 residues. Trimming removed 8 bases from V and 4 bases from J, with 12 bases in between. For the CDR3, the DNA is TGTGCCAGCTCAAACAGGAATAATCAGCCCCAGCATTTT. Translated: CASSNRNNQPQHF.

The gene calls are TRBV5-1 and TRBJ2-1; 12 bases agree with TRBD2. V lost 3 bases to trimming and J lost 9 bases; unmatched junction nucleotides: 10. Germline loops: CDR1 SGHRS, CDR2 YFSETQ. The CDR3 runs to 16 residues. This chain's CDR3 is CASSWGLAGRVGEQFF. The DNA for the CDR3 is TGCGCCAGCAGCTGGGGACTAGCGGGTAGGGTAGGTGAGCAGTTCTTC.

The DNA for the CDR3 is TGCGCCAGCAGCTTGGGTTTGCGGGACCAGGGAGGCTACACCTTC. This gives the protein CASSLGLRDQGGYTF. The chain carries TRBV5-1 and TRBJ1-2; the D gene is possibly TRBD1 (5 bases). Deletions cut 0 bases from V and 8 bases from J, with 17 bases between. CDR1 and CDR2 (germline): SGHRS, YFSETQ. The CDR3 contains 15 residues.

V and J are TRBV15 and TRBJ2-5; TRBD2 agrees at 8 bases. V dropped 8 bases and J dropped 7; count of bases not matched to a gene: 6. CDR1 LNHNV and CDR2 YYDKDF come from the germline V gene (reference sequence). There are 12 residues in the CDR3. The CDR3 DNA reads as TGTGCCACCGGGACTAGGGAAGGGACCCAGTACTTC. Translating gives CATGTREGTQYF.

The rearrangement joins TRBV29-1 to TRBJ2-2; 8 bases agree with TRBD2. Germline CDR1 reads SQVTM; CDR2 reads ANQGSEA. The CDR3 spans 15 residues. Unmatched junction bases numbered 4, after V lost 4 bases and J lost 0 bases. The CDR3 loop is CSVVRGGSNTGELFF. Written as DNA, the CDR3 is TGCAGCGTTGTTCGGGGGGGCTCGAACACCGGGGAGCTGTTTTTT.

A single count supports this clone. The V gene is TRBV3-1 (or the pseudogene TRBV3-2), the J gene TRBJ2-5; D may be TRBD2 (6 bases). This CDR3 is 16 amino acids long. Deletions cut 4 bases from V and 1 base from J, with 16 bases between. CDR1 LGHDT and CDR2 YNNKEL come from the germline V gene (reference sequence). DNA for the CDR3: TGTGCCAGCAGCCGATCCACTGGACTACCCCAAGAGACCCAGTACTTC. This translates into CASSRSTGLPQETQYF.

The chain uses TRBV11-2 and TRBJ2-6; D gene ambiguous. This CDR3 contains 14 residues. The germline V gene has CDR1 SGHAT and CDR2 FQNNGV. V was pared by 6 bases and J by 2 bases, with 8 bases between. The CDR3 sequence is CASSPSPGANVLTF. The CDR3 region has the DNA TGTGCCAGCAGTCCAAGCCCTGGGGCCAACGTCCTGACTTTC.

The chain joins TRBV2 to TRBJ2-4; 7 nucleotides line up with TRBD2. J was trimmed by 2 bases and V by 10 bases; bases with no gene match: 8. Germline V CDR1 and CDR2: SNHLY, FYNNEI. This CDR3 spans 14 amino acids. CDR3 DNA sequence: TGTGCCACCGCGGGGGAGGGGACCAAAAACATTCAGTACTTC. Its protein product is CATAGEGTKNIQYF.

The rearrangement links TRBV7-8 to TRBJ2-7; 7 nucleotides match TRBD1. The CDR3 contains 14 residues. Germline CDR1 SGHVS, CDR2 FQNEAQ. V was pared by 5 bases and J by 2 bases, with 6 bases of the junction left unmatched. CDR3 sequence reads: CASSENRGPYEQYF. CDR3 nucleotides: TGTGCCAGCAGCGAGAACAGGGGACCCTACGAGCAGTACTTC. The full variable domain, with the rest looked up from reference TRBV7-8 and TRBJ2-7, is GAGVSQSPRYKVAKRGQDVALRCDPISGHVSLFWYQQALGQGPEFLTYFQNEAQLDKSGLPSDRFFAERPEGSVSTLKIQRTQQEDSAVYLCASSENRGPYEQYFGPGTRLTVT.

The chain has TRBV10-2 and TRBJ1-5; no reliable D call. The CDR3 is 12 residues long. Germline V gene sequence: CDR1 WSHSY, CDR2 SAAADI. Trimming stripped 9 bases from V and 9 bases from J, with 15 bases between. DNA of the CDR3: TGCGCCAGTCGAGGCTCGGCTCTGCCCCAGCATTTT. This translates into CASRGSALPQHF.

The CDR3 reads CASTLGGTGANVLTF. The CDR3 DNA follows: TGTGCCAGCACCTTAGGGGGTACTGGGGCCAACGTCCTGACTTTC. The chain uses TRBV2 and TRBJ2-6; weak D call: TRBD1 (6 bases). The CDR3 spans 15 residues. Trimming cost V 7 bases and J 2 bases, with 12 bases left between them. The germline V gene encodes CDR1 SNHLY and CDR2 FYNNEI.

The chain joins TRBV10-3 to TRBJ2-3; TRBD2 might be the D (5 bases). From germline, CDR1 is ENHRY and CDR2 SYGVKD. The CDR3 is made up of 13 amino acids. V was trimmed by 7 bases and J by 2 bases, leaving 10 bases between them. CDR3 loop: CAINSGNTDTQYF. CDR3 bases: TGTGCCATCAACTCGGGGAACACAGATACGCAGTATTTT.